A single T cell receptor beta chain is shown here with its context. Its antigen remains unknown. A sample-barcoded 5' primer and a J-beta primer mix were used in a second PCR of about 7 to 12 cycles. The template-switch adaptor, which had 12 random nucleotides, put a tag on each cDNA molecule. The study obtained at least 3 million CDR3-containing paired-end reads from every sample. TCRdb re-analysed the 5' RACE reads in MiXCR, keeping a single row per CDR3 protein. The sample has approximately 690,000 distinct CDR3 sequences, approximately 50% seen once. Each donor gave roughly 9.1 milliliters of peripheral blood. Germline values: CDR1 DFQATT, CDR2 SNEGSKA (reference sequence). The CDR3 contains 16 residues. Trimming took off 0 bases at V and 4 bases at J, with 18 bases between the two ends. This specimen comes from a study of blood T cells in healthy people across ages. The study, taken as a whole, reports: The study found more naive CD4+ cells and higher diversity in long-lived than aged donors.

The chain joins TRBV20-1 to TRBJ1-1; tentatively, D is TRBD1 (5 bases). The material sequenced was blood. The TCR originated in a man in his 60s in good health. This chain's CDR3 is CSARDPLGASVTEAFF. Here the CDR3 DNA reads TGCAGTGCTAGAGATCCTTTAGGGGCGAGCGTCACTGAAGCTTTCTTT.